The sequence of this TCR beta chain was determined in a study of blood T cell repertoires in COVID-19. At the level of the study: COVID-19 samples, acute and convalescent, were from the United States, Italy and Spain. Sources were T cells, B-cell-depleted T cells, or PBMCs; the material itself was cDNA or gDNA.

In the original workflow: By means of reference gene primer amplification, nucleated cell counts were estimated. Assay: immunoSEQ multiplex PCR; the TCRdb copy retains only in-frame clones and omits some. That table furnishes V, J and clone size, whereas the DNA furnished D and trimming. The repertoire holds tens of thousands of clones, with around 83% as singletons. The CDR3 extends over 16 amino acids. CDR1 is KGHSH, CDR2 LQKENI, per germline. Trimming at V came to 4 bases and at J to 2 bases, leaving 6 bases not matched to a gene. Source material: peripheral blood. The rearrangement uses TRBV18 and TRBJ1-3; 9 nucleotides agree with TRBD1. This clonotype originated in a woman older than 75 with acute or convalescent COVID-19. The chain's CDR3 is CASSLQGAGTGNTIYF. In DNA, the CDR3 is TGTGCCAGCTCACTACAGGGGGCAGGAACTGGAAACACCATATATTTT.